The 10 T cell receptor beta chains below were found in one sample sequenced in a study of blood T cell repertoires in COVID-19. Using immunoSEQ multiplex PCR, the repertoire was profiled, and TCRdb retains in-frame clones only, with some absent. The sample lists hundreds of thousands of clones, 83% occurring once. The specimen sequenced was PBMCs or T cells enriched from blood (not recorded which). These TCRs come from a woman in her 50s who had been exposed to COVID-19.

This clone was seen a single time. The V and J genes are TRBV12-3 or TRBV12-4 and TRBJ2-3, with a possible D match to TRBD1 (6 bases). CDR3 length: 12 residues. V was clipped by 8 bases and J by 1 base, with 7 bases between them. CDR3 nucleotides: TGTGCCAGCGGGGGCGGCACAGATACGCAGTATTTT. This encodes CASGGGTDTQYF.

The rearrangement joins TRBV24-1 to TRBJ2-1, with D perhaps matching TRBD2 (6 bases). Trimming shortened V by 4 bases and J by 5 bases, and 11 bases separated the two germline ends. The CDR3 is 14 amino acids. Germline assignment: CDR1 KGHDR and CDR2 SFDVKD. CDR3 nucleotide sequence: TGTGCCACCAGTGAGGCAGGAGGGAACAATGAGCAGTTCTTC. Translating it yields CATSEAGGNNEQFF.

The chain recombines TRBV12-3 or TRBV12-4 with TRBJ1-5, with D unclear. V was clipped by 2 bases and J by 8 bases, with 7 bases between them. The CDR3 sequence is 12 residues long. CDR3 protein: CASSLTREPQHF. The CDR3 bases are TGTGCCAGCAGTTTAACGAGGGAGCCCCAGCATTTT.

The chain joins TRBV15 to TRBJ1-5; D might be TRBD1 (5 bases). The CDR3 spans 14 residues. V was cut by 3 bases and J by 4 bases, with 10 bases left in between. Germline V lookup: CDR1 LNHNV, CDR2 YYDKDF (reference sequence). CDR3 loop: CATSRQGGNQPQHF. The DNA for the CDR3 is TGTGCCACCAGCAGGCAGGGAGGGAATCAGCCCCAGCATTTT.

The genes are TRBV7-9 and TRBJ1-1, with TRBD1 matching over 11 bases. The junction had 8 bases not matched to a gene; V was cut back by 6 bases and J by 5 bases. This CDR3 has 15 amino acids. The V gene's germline CDR1 is SEHNR and CDR2 FQNEAQ (reference sequence). The CDR3, as DNA: TGTGCCAGCAGGATGGACAGGGGGCGACGGACTGAAGCTTTCTTT. Protein sequence: CASRMDRGRRTEAFF.

J is TRBJ1-2 and V is TRBV7-2; TRBD1 matches at 7 bases. J lost 4 bases, V lost 3 bases, and 8 bases had no gene match. The CDR3 spans 15 residues. CDR1 and CDR2 from the germline V gene are SGHTA and FQGNSA. The CDR3 here is CASSLAGTAFYGYTF. The CDR3 DNA follows: TGTGCCAGCAGCTTGGCCGGGACAGCCTTCTATGGCTACACCTTC.

Only one count was recorded for this clone. This chain uses TRBV15 with TRBJ1-6, with D perhaps TRBD1 (5 bases). V lost 2 bases and J lost 9, with 11 bases in between. The CDR3 sequence is 14 residues long. In germline, CDR1 is LNHNV, CDR2 YYDKDF (reference sequence). Written as DNA, the CDR3 is TGTGCCACCAGCAGACAGGGTTCAGGTTCACCCCTCCACTTT. Translated, it gives CATSRQGSGSPLHF.

The V and J genes are TRBV29-1 and TRBJ2-1, with 8 positions matching TRBD1. Trimming took 1 base from V and 4 from J; bases not matched to a gene: 15. Germline V lookup: CDR1 SQVTM, CDR2 ANQGSEA. The CDR3 runs to 18 residues. CDR3 in DNA: TGCAGCGTTGAAGGGCAGGGGGCGTGGGGTCCCCTATACAATGAGCAGTTCTTC. It translates to CSVEGQGAWGPLYNEQFF.

The chain combines TRBV7-2 with TRBJ2-5; 8 positions match TRBD2. CDR1 SGHTA and CDR2 FQGNSA come from the germline V gene. V shed 1 base and J 9 bases; nucleotides not matched to a gene: 13. The CDR3 spans 16 residues. CDR3 sequence (DNA): TGTGCCAGCAGCTTAGGGGGCTTAGGACTAGCTAGGGCCCAGTACTTC. Translating gives CASSLGGLGLARAQYF.

The chain has TRBV7-2 and TRBJ2-2; 8 positions match TRBD2. Germline V gene data show CDR1 as SGHTA and CDR2 as FQGNSA. CDR3 length: 15 residues. The V and J ends lost 4 bases and 4 bases, in that order; junction bases with no gene match: 5. The CDR3 loop reads CASSSKAGGTGELFF. The DNA of the CDR3 is TGTGCCAGCAGCTCAAAGGCGGGAGGCACCGGGGAGCTGTTTTTT.